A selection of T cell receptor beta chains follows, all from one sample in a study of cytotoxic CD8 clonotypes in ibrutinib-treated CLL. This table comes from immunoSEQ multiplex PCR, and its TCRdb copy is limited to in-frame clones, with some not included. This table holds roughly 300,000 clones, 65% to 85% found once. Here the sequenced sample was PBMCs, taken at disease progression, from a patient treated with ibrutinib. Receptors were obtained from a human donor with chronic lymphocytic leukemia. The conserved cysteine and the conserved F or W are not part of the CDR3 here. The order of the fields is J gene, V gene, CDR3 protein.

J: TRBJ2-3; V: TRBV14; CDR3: ASSHPTGTMIRTDTQY
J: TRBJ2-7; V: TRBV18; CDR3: ASSFTYEQY
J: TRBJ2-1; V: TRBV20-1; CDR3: SADGGTKQF
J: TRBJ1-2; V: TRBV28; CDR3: ASSLEGNGVNYGYT
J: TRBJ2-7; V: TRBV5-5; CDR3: ASSLAPVYEQY
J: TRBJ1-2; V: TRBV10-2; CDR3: ASSPSLGYYGYT
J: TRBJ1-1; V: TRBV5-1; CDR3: ASSETPFTLIAF
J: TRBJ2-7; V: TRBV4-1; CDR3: ASSSGTSGYEQY
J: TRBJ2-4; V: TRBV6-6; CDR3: ASSYERSKNIQY
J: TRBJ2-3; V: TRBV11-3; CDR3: ASSLGGKSNTQY
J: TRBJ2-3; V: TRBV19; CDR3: ASSIKTGSTDTQY
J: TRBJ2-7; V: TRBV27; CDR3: ASSKSGVGSYEQY
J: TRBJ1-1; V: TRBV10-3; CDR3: ATTGGWTEAF
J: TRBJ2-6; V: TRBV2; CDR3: AIQGASRGFPGANVLT
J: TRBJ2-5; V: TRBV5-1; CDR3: ASSLFGGFGETQY
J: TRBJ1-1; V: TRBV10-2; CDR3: ASSESADRDEAF
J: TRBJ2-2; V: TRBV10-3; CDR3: AITASGRNPTGELF
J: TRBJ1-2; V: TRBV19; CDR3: ASSIGGGVGYGYT
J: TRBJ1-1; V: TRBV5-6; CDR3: ASSLEQGRGTEAF
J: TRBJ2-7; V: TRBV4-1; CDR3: ASSLAGSGGTAYEQY
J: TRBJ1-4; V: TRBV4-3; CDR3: ASSQDLRVGGRKEKLF
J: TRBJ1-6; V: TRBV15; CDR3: ATSRDIVNSPLH